The 11 T cell receptor beta chains below come from one sample, sequenced in a study of control samples from healthy donors and cancer patients. Sequenced by immunoSEQ multiplex PCR; TCRdb stores in-frame clones only, minus some. The sample comprises tens of thousands of clones, approximately 86% of which are singletons, and approximately 20% rests with the top ten. Sequencing was done on a sample of blood. The receptor source for this set is a man aged 30 to 39 in good health.

This chain uses TRBV5-1 with TRBJ2-3; TRBD2 aligns across 12 bases. V was pared by 4 bases and J by 5 bases, with 8 bases of the junction left unmatched. CDR3 length: 16 residues. CDR1 is SGHRS and CDR2 is YFSETQ in the germline V gene. CDR3 sequence: CASSPLAGGQGDTQYF. Written as DNA, the CDR3 is TGCGCCAGCAGCCCTCTAGCGGGGGGGCAGGGAGATACGCAGTATTTT.

The chain links TRBV7-9 to TRBJ1-4; TRBD1 aligns across 9 bases. The CDR3 is made up of 15 amino acids. The germline gives CDR1 SEHNR, CDR2 FQNEAQ (reference sequence). With V trimmed by 5 bases and J by 4 bases, 5 bases remained unmatched. CDR3 bases: TGTGCCAGCAGCCTACGACAGGGGGTTAATGAAAAACTGTTTTTT. This codes for CASSLRQGVNEKLFF.

This rearrangement joins TRBV5-4 to TRBJ2-3; 7 bases map to TRBD1. The germline V gene encodes CDR1 SGHNT and CDR2 YYREEE (reference sequence). The junction had 7 bases not matched to a gene; V was cut back by 4 bases and J by 5 bases. CDR3 length: 14 amino acids. CDR3 sequence reads: CASSQKQGKDTQYF. CDR3 DNA: TGTGCCAGCAGCCAAAAACAGGGGAAAGATACGCAGTATTTT.

V is TRBV5-6 and J is TRBJ2-3; D perhaps matches TRBD2 (5 bases). The CDR3 loop spans 13 amino acids. In germline, CDR1 is SGHDT, CDR2 YYEEEE. The ends were cut back, 4 bases at V and 4 bases at J, with 10 bases in the middle. CDR3 protein: CASSALLADTQYF. The CDR3 region has the DNA TGTGCCAGCAGCGCACTACTAGCAGATACGCAGTATTTT. The full variable domain, in which reference TRBV5-6 and TRBJ2-3 provide the parts outside the CDR3, is DAGVTQSPTHLIKTRGQQVTLRCSPKSGHDTVSWYQQALGQGPQFIFQYYEEEERQRGNFPDRFSGHQFPNYSSELNVNALLLGDSALYLCASSALLADTQYFGPGTRLTVL.

This chain connects TRBV5-1 to TRBJ2-3, with TRBD2 matching 9 bases. Trimming cost V 1 base and J 4 bases; bases outside gene matches: 7. The CDR3 length is 16 residues. The germline V gene encodes CDR1 SGHRS and CDR2 YFSETQ. The DNA of the CDR3 is TGCGCCAGCAGCTTGTTCGGCGGGGGGGCTTCAGATACGCAGTATTTT. Translated: CASSLFGGGASDTQYF.

The rearrangement uses TRBV25-1 and TRBJ1-4; D uncertain. CDR1 is MGHDK and CDR2 is SYGVNS in the germline V gene. This CDR3 is 16 amino acids long. V gave up 6 bases and J gave up 2 bases, with 16 bases separating them. Here the CDR3 DNA reads TGTGCCAGCAGGGCCCGGGGAGGGCTCACTAATGAAAAACTGTTTTTT. Residues: CASRARGGLTNEKLFF.

The rearrangement uses TRBV7-9 and TRBJ1-1; D uncertain. V lost 5 bases, J lost 7 bases, and 8 bases lay in between. Germline assignment: CDR1 SEHNR and CDR2 FQNEAQ (reference sequence). The CDR3 extends over 11 amino acids. The CDR3, as DNA: TGTGCCAGCAGCCCCCTAGTTGAAGCTTTCTTT. The encoded protein is CASSPLVEAFF.

This chain links TRBV14 with TRBJ1-6, with TRBD1 matching 9 bases. Germline loops: CDR1 SGHDN, CDR2 FVKESK. V gave up 1 base and J gave up 8 bases; unmatched junction bases: 3. The CDR3 runs to 15 residues. The CDR3 sequence is CASSQGGTGYSPLHF. The CDR3 DNA reads TGTGCCAGCAGCCAAGGTGGGACAGGGTATTCACCCCTCCACTTT.

The CDR3 reads CASSFRRGNNYGYTF. CDR3 coding DNA: TGTGCCAGCAGTTTCAGGCGAGGAAATAACTATGGCTACACCTTC. The V call is TRBV28, the J call TRBJ1-2, with D hard to call. CDR3 length equals 15 residues. Germline CDR1 is MDHEN and CDR2 is SYDVKM. The V end was cut by 3 bases, the J end by 1 base, with 12 bases between.

The V and J genes are TRBV2 and TRBJ2-7; the match to TRBD1 covers 7 bases. Per the germline V gene, CDR1 is SNHLY and CDR2 is FYNNEI. V lost 6 bases to trimming and J lost 3 bases; unmatched junction nucleotides: 5. This CDR3 has 13 amino acids. The CDR3 DNA is TGTGCCAGCAGGGGGGACAGTGGCTACGAGCAGTACTTC. Protein sequence: CASRGDSGYEQYF. The variable domain in full, completed from reference TRBV2 and TRBJ2-7, reads EPEVTQTPSHQVTQMGQEVILRCVPISNHLYFYWYRQILGQKVEFLVSFYNNEISEKSEIFDDQFSVERPDGSNFTLKIRSTKLEDSAMYFCASRGDSGYEQYFGPGTRLTVT.

This chain links TRBV9 with TRBJ2-1; D is uncertain. CDR3 size: 15 residues. Between the trimmed V and J ends, which lost 0 bases and 6 bases, there was a span of 13 bases. Germline CDR1 reads SGDLS; CDR2 reads YYNGEE. The CDR3 region has the DNA TGTGCCAGCAGCGTAGGCTACTCCCCCGGCAATGAGCAGTTCTTC. It specifies CASSVGYSPGNEQFF.